The present entry profiles one T cell receptor (beta chain) with its context. This sample was taken from a study of blood T cell repertoires in COVID-19. At the level of the study: Acute and convalescent COVID-19 samples came from the United States, Italy and Spain. T cells, B-cell-depleted T cells, or PBMCs provided the cDNA or gDNA that served as material.

CDR3 length: 14 residues. Looked up from germline, CDR1 is SGHTS and CDR2 is YDEGEE. The V gene lost 4 bases and the J gene lost 1 base, with 11 bases spanning the gap. Patients at the Seattle site were enrolled during active infection and followed longitudinally. In the authors' workflow: Estimation of nucleated cell counts relied on the amplification of reference gene primers. The table came from immunoSEQ multiplex PCR; TCRdb's copy has only in-frame clones and leaves some out. Clone size and V and J calls were adopted from that table, with D and trimming inferred from the DNA. The sample yields roughly 150,000 clones, 79% seen once.

The TCR comes from a woman aged 55-70 years with COVID-19, enrolled during active disease. Sequencing input: peripheral blood. The rearrangement joins TRBV5-8 to TRBJ1-1, with D possibly TRBD1 on 6 matching bases. CDR3: CASSATDRNTEAFF. CDR3 coding DNA: TGTGCCAGCAGCGCCACGGACAGGAACACTGAAGCTTTCTTT.